Presented here are 23 T cell receptor beta chains from one specimen sequenced in a study of shared clonotypes between healthy human individuals. Assay used: immunoSEQ multiplex PCR; TCRdb lists only in-frame clones, some missing. Here the sample spans about 2.2 million clones, roughly 93% being singletons. CD8 cells classed as naive were CD45RO-negative and positively selected for CCR7, excluding terminally differentiated effector memory CD45RA+ cells. Material for sequencing was naive CD8+ T cells from PBMCs. These receptors came from a man younger than 35 in good health. Some clones in this sample may be carry-over from other donors' samples.

This chain connects TRBV29-1 to TRBJ1-2, with 7 nucleotides matching TRBD1. Trimming cost V 7 bases and J 4 bases; bases outside gene matches: 9. CDR1 and CDR2 (germline): SQVTM, ANQGSEA. There are 13 residues in the CDR3. The CDR3 nucleotides read TGCAGCGCCTCCGGCGGACAGGTCTATGGCTACACCTTC. Translation gives CSASGGQVYGYTF.

The chain employs TRBV7-9 and TRBJ2-6; 10 nucleotides line up with TRBD1. The V and J ends lost 5 bases and 5 bases, in that order; junction bases with no gene match: 6. Germline assignment: CDR1 SEHNR and CDR2 FQNEAQ (reference sequence). The CDR3 is made up of 16 amino acids. CDR3 sequence reads: CASSVVTGGWANVLTF. CDR3 nucleotide sequence: TGTGCCAGCAGCGTCGTGACAGGGGGCTGGGCCAACGTCCTGACTTTC. Full variable domain (rest looked up from reference TRBV7-9 and TRBJ2-6): DTGVSQNPRHKITKRGQNVTFRCDPISEHNRLYWYRQTLGQGPEFLTYFQNEAQLEKSRLLSDRFSAERPKGSFSTLEIQRTEQGDSAMYLCASSVVTGGWANVLTFGAGSRLTVL.

The chain is built from TRBV2 and TRBJ2-5; D gene unclear. The germline V gene has CDR1 SNHLY and CDR2 FYNNEI. Trimming removed 4 bases from V and 5 bases from J, with 11 bases in between. The CDR3 totals 13 residues. CDR3 nucleotide sequence: TGTGCCAGCAGTGTCTGGGCTATCGAGACCCAGTACTTC. Translated: CASSVWAIETQYF.

This clone appeared once. This sequence joins TRBV15 and TRBJ1-3; 7 bases are shared with TRBD1. Germline V CDR1 and CDR2: LNHNV, YYDKDF (reference sequence). With V trimmed by 4 bases and J by 1 base, 4 bases remained unmatched. The CDR3 is made up of 15 amino acids. DNA of the CDR3: TGTGCCACCAGCACCTCAGGGGGTTCTGGAAACACCATATATTTT. It codes for CATSTSGGSGNTIYF.

Written as DNA, the CDR3 is TGTGCCAGTAGTTTCCTGGGTAGCGGGAGTAGTGAGACCCAGTACTTC. Translating gives CASSFLGSGSSETQYF. This chain uses TRBV19 with TRBJ2-5; 9 bases match TRBD2. The germline CDR1 and CDR2 sequences are LNHDA and SQIVND (reference sequence). This CDR3 region has 16 residues. V gave up 5 bases and J gave up 5 bases; unmatched junction bases: 12.

The rearrangement uses TRBV7-6 and TRBJ2-7, with 16 bases that match TRBD2. In germline, CDR1 is SGHVS, CDR2 FNYEAQ. CDR3 length: 18 residues. The V gene end was trimmed by 0 bases and the J gene end by 2 bases; junction bases not matched to a gene: 4. The CDR3 protein is CASSLARGLAGGTYEQYF. CDR3 nucleotides: TGTGCCAGCAGCTTAGCGCGGGGACTAGCGGGAGGGACCTACGAGCAGTACTTC.

The V gene is TRBV7-9, the J gene TRBJ2-5; D is possibly TRBD2 (5 bases). The length of the CDR3 is 16 residues. The V gene's germline CDR1 is SEHNR and CDR2 FQNEAQ (reference sequence). V dropped 5 bases and J dropped 5 bases, with 21 bases sitting between them. This CDR3 reads CASSLGTGKLWETQYF. As DNA, the CDR3 is TGTGCCAGCAGCCTAGGCACGGGGAAGCTATGGGAGACCCAGTACTTC.

The CDR3 coding sequence is TGTGCCAGCAGCTTCGGACTAGCGGAACAAGAGACCCAGTACTTC. The encoded protein is CASSFGLAEQETQYF. The chain employs TRBV7-9 and TRBJ2-5; TRBD2 matches 10 bases. Germline assignment: CDR1 SEHNR and CDR2 FQNEAQ (reference sequence). V trimming: 3 bases; J trimming: 2 bases; junction bases outside the gene matches: 3. The CDR3 extends over 15 amino acids.

Remarks on this clone: The same CDR3 also results from other DNA sequences found in this sample. J is TRBJ2-5 and V is TRBV7-9, with D possibly TRBD1 on 5 matching bases. V lost 1 base and J lost 2, with 8 bases in between. This CDR3 spans 14 amino acids. Germline CDR1 and CDR2: SEHNR and FQNEAQ (reference sequence). CDR3 sequence reads: CASSLVGAQETQYF. The CDR3 coding sequence is TGTGCCAGCAGCTTAGTTGGGGCACAAGAGACCCAGTACTTC.

V usage is TRBV7-6 and J usage is TRBJ2-6; the match to TRBD1 covers 9 bases. From germline, CDR1 is SGHVS and CDR2 FNYEAQ. J gave up 3 bases and V 5 bases, and 11 bases lay outside the gene matches. This CDR3 has 18 amino acids. CDR3 nucleotide sequence: TGTGCCAGCAGCCCCAACCTACAGGGGGCAGTTGGGGCCAACGTCCTGACTTTC. It specifies CASSPNLQGAVGANVLTF.

In DNA, the CDR3 is TGTGCCAGCAGCCCCGACTACTTAGCGGGAGTACTCAATGAGCAGTTCTTC. It specifies CASSPDYLAGVLNEQFF. The V gene is TRBV7-2, the J gene TRBJ2-1, with TRBD2 matching over 9 bases. V trimming: 5 bases; J trimming: 6 bases; junction bases outside the gene matches: 14. The CDR3 sequence is 17 residues long. Looked up from germline, CDR1 is SGHTA and CDR2 is FQGNSA.

The chain employs TRBV5-1 and TRBJ2-2, with D uncertain. Germline CDR1 reads SGHRS; CDR2 reads YFSETQ. The V and J ends lost 4 bases and 6 bases respectively, with 10 bases between them. The length of the CDR3 is 13 residues. The DNA for the CDR3 is TGCGCCAGCAGCCCGGATTTCCCCGGGGAGCTGTTTTTT. Protein: CASSPDFPGELFF.

DNA for the CDR3: TGTGCCAGCAGCTTAGGAGGGGGCTGGGCGCAGTATTTT. Its translation: CASSLGGGWAQYF. The chain couples TRBV7-6 to TRBJ2-3, with 7 bases lining up with TRBD1. The CDR3 sequence is 13 residues long. Losses at the gene ends were 1 base for V and 10 bases for J; bases not matched to a gene: 5. The germline V gene has CDR1 SGHVS and CDR2 FNYEAQ.

The chain uses TRBV27 and TRBJ1-1, with 7 bases matching TRBD1. This CDR3 is 17 amino acids long. The germline V gene has CDR1 MNHEY and CDR2 SMNVEV (reference sequence). Losses at the gene ends were 4 bases for V and 0 bases for J; bases not matched to a gene: 11. The CDR3 nucleotides are TGTGCCAGCAGTTCGGGAGCAGGGGGAAGGGTGAACACTGAAGCTTTCTTT. Its protein is CASSSGAGGRVNTEAFF.

The genes are TRBV4-2 and TRBJ2-7, with TRBD2 matching 10 bases. Germline values: CDR1 LGHNA, CDR2 YNFKEQ. After removal of 0 bases from V and 5 bases from J, the junction contained 19 bases not matched to a gene. The CDR3 runs 20 residues. The CDR3 DNA reads TGTGCCAGCAGCCAAGACCCTCCGGTAGCGGGAGGCATTCTCGGGGACGAGCAGTACTTC. Its protein is CASSQDPPVAGGILGDEQYF.

The rearrangement links TRBV27 to TRBJ2-5; the match to TRBD2 covers 8 bases. The CDR3 extends over 16 amino acids. Trimming at V came to 6 bases and at J to 1 base, leaving 10 bases not matched to a gene. The V gene's germline CDR1 is MNHEY and CDR2 SMNVEV (reference sequence). The CDR3 DNA reads as TGTGCCAGCAGCCCCGATCTCGGGAGGGCCCAAGAGACCCAGTACTTC. Translating it yields CASSPDLGRAQETQYF.

On this clone: Other DNA variants within this sample encode the same CDR3. The chain combines TRBV27 with TRBJ2-2; no reliable D call. This CDR3 is 14 amino acids long. CDR1 and CDR2 (germline): MNHEY, SMNVEV (reference sequence). The germline V and J ends were trimmed by 1 base and 3 bases, with 6 bases remaining between them. The CDR3 DNA follows: TGTGCCAGCAGTTTATTTGGGGACACCGGGGAGCTGTTTTTT. This codes for CASSLFGDTGELFF.

The sample holds a few counts of this clone. This sample also contains other DNA sequences that code for the same CDR3. The chain combines TRBV27 with TRBJ1-1; the D gene is possibly TRBD1 (5 bases). Germline CDR1 reads MNHEY; CDR2 reads SMNVEV (reference sequence). The germline V and J ends were trimmed by 6 bases and 0 bases, with 11 bases remaining between them. This CDR3 has 14 residues. CDR3 sequence: CASSLGRMNTEAFF. DNA for the CDR3: TGTGCCAGCAGCCTGGGACGGATGAACACTGAAGCTTTCTTT.

The chain carries TRBV27 and TRBJ2-7; D unclear. The germline V and J ends were trimmed by 8 bases and 9 bases, with 20 bases remaining between them. The CDR3 sequence is 13 residues long. The germline CDR1 and CDR2 sequences are MNHEY and SMNVEV (reference sequence). The CDR3 DNA sequence: TGTGCCAGCCGATCTCAGGTGGGCCTGGGGCAGTACTTC. Protein: CASRSQVGLGQYF.

V usage is TRBV28 and J usage is TRBJ2-3; a weak D match, TRBD1 (5 bases). CDR3 length equals 12 residues. Trimming cost V 3 bases and J 14 bases, with 15 bases left between them. Germline loops: CDR1 MDHEN, CDR2 SYDVKM. The CDR3 region has the DNA TGTGCCAGCAGTTTTAGACAGTTTTCTGCGTATTTT. This sequence encodes CASSFRQFSAYF.

The chain links TRBV4-2 to TRBJ1-1, with 9 bases that match TRBD1. Germline lookup yields CDR1 LGHNA and CDR2 YNFKEQ. This CDR3 comprises 17 residues. After removal of 2 bases from V and 1 base from J, the junction contained 8 bases not matched to a gene. In nucleotides, the CDR3 is TGTGCCAGCAGCCAACCCACAGGGGGCAGGTCGAACACTGAAGCTTTCTTT. It codes for CASSQPTGGRSNTEAFF.

The chain recombines TRBV29-1 with TRBJ2-7; no clear D gene. The ends were cut back, 7 bases at V and 0 bases at J, with 13 bases in the middle. The germline V gene encodes CDR1 SQVTM and CDR2 ANQGSEA. The CDR3 sequence is 13 residues long. CDR3 sequence: CSAVLRLSYEQYF. CDR3 nucleotides: TGCAGCGCCGTTCTCCGCCTCTCCTACGAGCAGTACTTC.

Note on this clone: Other DNA sequences within the sample encode an identical CDR3. The CDR3 DNA sequence: TGTGCCAGCAGCCCGGCTGGCGGCTACAATGAGCAGTTCTTC. It yields the protein CASSPAGGYNEQFF. The chain is built from TRBV7-3 and TRBJ2-1, with unresolved D. The CDR3 totals 14 residues. Per germline, CDR1 SGHTA and CDR2 FQGTGA. Trimming left V 5 bases short and J 3 bases short, with 11 bases between.